Below, one TCR beta chain is given with its context. The source of the sample is a study of T cell changes during pregnancy in multiple sclerosis. The CDR3 covers 12 residues. Germline V lookup: CDR1 ENHRY, CDR2 SYGVKD. V was clipped by 10 bases and J by 4 bases; unmatched bases: 5. Sequenced by immunoSEQ multiplex PCR; TCRdb stores in-frame clones only, minus some. The sample yields around 42,000 clones, about 90% seen once. This receptor was taken from a female donor with multiple sclerosis, enrolled in a pregnancy study. V usage is TRBV10-3 and J usage is TRBJ2-5; the match to TRBD1 covers 8 bases. The sample here was CD4+ T cells from peripheral blood mononuclear cells, taken before pregnancy. Written as DNA, the CDR3 is TGTGCCACTGCCGGACAGGGAGAGACCCAGTACTTC. It yields the protein CATAGQGETQYF.